One sample yielded the 26 T cell receptor beta chains listed below, sequenced in a study of T cells after yellow fever vaccination. TCRdb fed the 5' RACE reads into MiXCR, producing one record per CDR3 protein. The sample yields about 300,000 distinct CDR3 sequences, about 10% seen once. The source was CD4+ T cells sorted from PBMCs, collected 5 days after the yellow fever booster vaccination. These receptors all come from a man younger than 30 who received the YFV17D yellow fever vaccine.

This clonotype was counted many times. The CDR3: CASRTDYVGLAGASDTQYF. CDR3 sequence (DNA): TGTGCCAGCAGGACCGATTACGTGGGACTAGCGGGGGCTTCGGATACGCAGTATTTT. V usage is TRBV12-3 or TRBV12-4 and J usage is TRBJ2-3, with TRBD2 matching 14 bases. The ends lost 6 bases at V and 6 bases at J; junction bases unmatched: 17. This CDR3 spans 19 amino acids.

This clonotype has only a few counts. The rearrangement links TRBV10-3 to TRBJ2-7; 11 bases agree with TRBD2. Germline V gives CDR1 ENHRY, CDR2 SYGVKD. The trim removed 6 bases at V and 6 bases at J, leaving 13 bases unmatched. The CDR3 sequence is 16 residues long. The DNA of the CDR3 is TGTGCCATCAGGGATAAGACTAGCGGGGAGGGGTCCGAGCAGTACTTC. It specifies CAIRDKTSGEGSEQYF.

In this sample, this clonotype turned up a few times. This chain connects TRBV11-2 to TRBJ1-1; TRBD1 is a possible D gene (5 bases). CDR1 and CDR2 from the germline V gene are SGHAT and FQNNGV. With 5 bases removed from V and 2 bases from J, the gap between germline ends came to 21 bases. The CDR3 totals 17 residues. This chain's CDR3 is CASSPTPPLGGNTEAFF. CDR3 sequence (DNA): TGTGCCAGCAGCCCCACCCCCCCCCTCGGGGGAAACACTGAAGCTTTCTTT.

This chain connects TRBV2 to TRBJ2-5; no definite D call. Between the trimmed V and J ends, which lost 4 bases and 1 base, there was a span of 4 bases. Germline loops: CDR1 SNHLY, CDR2 FYNNEI. The CDR3 spans 12 residues. The CDR3 protein is CASSAFQETQYF. DNA of the CDR3: TGTGCCAGCAGTGCGTTCCAAGAGACCCAGTACTTC.

There are a few counts of this clonotype. V is TRBV3-1 and J is TRBJ1-5, with D tentatively TRBD1 (5 bases). The CDR3 is 14 residues long. Trimming stripped 4 bases from V and 4 bases from J, with 11 bases between. Germline V gene sequence: CDR1 LGHDT, CDR2 YNNKEL (reference sequence). CDR3 bases: TGTGCCAGCAGCCTCGGGACGTTGAATCAGCCCCAGCATTTT. It translates to CASSLGTLNQPQHF.

This clonotype appeared many times. The chain combines TRBV20-1 with TRBJ2-1, with TRBD1 identical over 7 bases. Trimming at V came to 3 bases and at J to 6 bases, leaving 5 bases not matched to a gene. The CDR3 loop spans 13 amino acids. Germline CDR1 is DFQATT and CDR2 is SNEGSKA (reference sequence). The CDR3 DNA sequence: TGCAGTGCTAGTACTCCAGGGGGCAATGAGCAGTTCTTC. As protein: CSASTPGGNEQFF.

This chain connects TRBV24-1 to TRBJ2-5; D is uncertain. The CDR3 length is 12 residues. The V gene's germline CDR1 is KGHDR and CDR2 SFDVKD. V gave up 3 bases and J gave up 5 bases, with 6 bases separating them. The CDR3 spells CATSDQRETQYF. CDR3 coding DNA: TGTGCCACCAGTGATCAGAGGGAGACCCAGTACTTC.

This chain joins TRBV21-1 and TRBJ1-2; TRBD1, the D gene given by the table, was not confirmed from the DNA. TRBV21-1 is recorded as a pseudogene. CDR3 length: 14 residues. CDR3 nucleotides: TGTGCCAGCAGCAAACATCCCCTGGGTGGTGGCTACACCTTC. This translates into CASSKHPLGGGYTF.

The CDR3 sequence is CAISESGGNQETQYF. The DNA for the CDR3 is TGTGCCATCAGCGAGAGCGGGGGAAACCAAGAGACCCAGTACTTC. The chain links TRBV10-3 to TRBJ2-5; 8 bases fit TRBD2. From germline, CDR1 is ENHRY and CDR2 SYGVKD. This CDR3 contains 15 residues. The junction had 6 bases not matched to a gene; V was cut back by 6 bases and J by 0 bases.

The chain couples TRBV6-6 to TRBJ1-2; possibly TRBD1 for D (5 bases). The CDR3 is made up of 18 amino acids. The V gene lost 8 bases and the J gene lost 0 bases, with 25 bases spanning the gap. CDR1 and CDR2 (germline): MNHNY, SVGAGI (reference sequence). The CDR3 DNA reads TGTGCCAGCCAAACCATCGGGGCAGGCGCAGGGACTAACTATGGCTACACCTTC. Translated, it gives CASQTIGAGAGTNYGYTF.

The rearrangement uses TRBV6-6 and TRBJ2-7, with 9 bases matching TRBD1. This CDR3 region has 13 residues. Losses at the gene ends were 10 bases for V and 6 bases for J; bases not matched to a gene: 10. Germline CDR1 MNHNY, CDR2 SVGAGI (reference sequence). CDR3 sequence: CATNGQGLTEQYV. In DNA form, the CDR3 reads TGTGCCACTAATGGACAGGGGTTGACCGAGCAGTACGTC.

This clonotype was found a few times. The chain has TRBV20-1 and TRBJ2-7, with D perhaps TRBD1 (6 bases). In germline, CDR1 is DFQATT, CDR2 SNEGSKA (reference sequence). The CDR3 totals 10 residues. The V and J ends lost 3 bases and 6 bases respectively, with 6 bases between them. The CDR3 nucleotides are TGCAGTGCTAGGGGGGCCGAGCAGTACTTC. It codes for CSARGAEQYF.

This chain connects TRBV12-3 or TRBV12-4 to TRBJ1-1; D is possibly TRBD1 (5 bases). The length of the CDR3 is 14 residues. V was trimmed by 7 bases and J by 2 bases, leaving 14 bases between them. Written as DNA, the CDR3 is TGTGCCAGCACCATTGAGGGGTTAAACACTGAAGCTTTCTTT. Translating it yields CASTIEGLNTEAFF.

The chain joins TRBV25-1 to TRBJ2-1; tentative D call: TRBD1 (8 bases). The V end lost 8 bases, the J end lost 5 bases, and 19 bases lay between the germline ends. The CDR3 loop spans 15 amino acids. Germline lookup yields CDR1 MGHDK and CDR2 SYGVNS. The CDR3 nucleotides are TGTGCCAGCGCGGGGGCAGGGGGCTTTGACAATGAGCAGTTCTTC. This encodes CASAGAGGFDNEQFF. Full variable domain (rest looked up from reference TRBV25-1 and TRBJ2-1): EADIYQTPRYLVIGTGKKITLECSQTMGHDKMYWYQQDPGMELHLIHYSYGVNSTEKGDLSSESTVSRIRTEHFPLTLESARPSHTSQYLCASAGAGGFDNEQFFGPGTRLTVL.

J is TRBJ2-3 and V is TRBV6-5; tentative D call: TRBD2 (7 bases). Per germline, CDR1 MNHEY and CDR2 SVGAGI. This CDR3 has 15 residues. V was pared by 0 bases and J by 6 bases, with 13 bases between. The CDR3 loop is CASSYSGGRRDTQYF. CDR3 coding DNA: TGTGCCAGCAGTTACTCGGGGGGGCGCAGGGATACGCAGTATTTT.

The table lists this clonotype with many counts. The chain is built from TRBV18 and TRBJ2-3; no reliable D call. CDR1 is KGHSH and CDR2 is LQKENI in the germline V gene. V was pared by 3 bases and J by 0 bases, with 7 bases between. The CDR3 runs 14 residues. The CDR3 reads CASSPGRSTDTQYF. The CDR3 nucleotides are TGTGCCAGCTCACCGGGAAGGAGCACAGATACGCAGTATTTT. Combining the CDR3 with reference TRBV18 and TRBJ2-3 gives the whole variable domain NAGVMQNPRHLVRRRGQEARLRCSPMKGHSHVYWYRQLPEEGLKFMVYLQKENIIDESGMPKERFSAEFPKEGPSILRIQQVVRGDSAAYFCASSPGRSTDTQYFGPGTRLTVL.

This clonotype was picked up a small number of times. The genes are TRBV28 and TRBJ1-2; TRBD1 agrees at 7 bases. The CDR3 has 14 residues. Germline assignment: CDR1 MDHEN and CDR2 SYDVKM. The V and J ends lost 5 bases and 8 bases, in that order; junction bases with no gene match: 11. The CDR3 DNA is TGTGCCAGCAGTATTGGGACAGCCGATCGCGGCTACACCTTC. This codes for CASSIGTADRGYTF.

This clonotype was counted between two and nine times. The rearrangement uses TRBV12-3 or TRBV12-4 and TRBJ1-1; D gene unclear. This CDR3 has 14 amino acids. V was cut by 6 bases and J by 1 base, with 12 bases left in between. CDR3 amino acids: CASSLLTANTEAFF. The CDR3 DNA is TGTGCCAGCAGCCTCCTCACAGCGAACACTGAAGCTTTCTTT.

Many counts were recorded for this clonotype. J is TRBJ2-3 and V is TRBV12-3 or TRBV12-4; D might be TRBD2 (6 bases). CDR3 size: 13 residues. Trimming cost V 6 bases and J 4 bases, with 11 bases left between them. CDR3 nucleotides: TGTGCCAGCAGGCAACTAGCTGCAGATACGCAGTATTTT. Translating gives CASRQLAADTQYF.

At least ten counts were recorded for this clonotype. This chain joins TRBV4-2 and TRBJ1-2, with 9 bases lining up with TRBD1. CDR1 and CDR2 from the germline V gene are LGHNA and YNFKEQ. This CDR3 is 16 amino acids long. V dropped 3 bases and J dropped 1; count of bases not matched to a gene: 6. The CDR3 coding sequence is TGTGCCAGCAGCCACCTACAGGGGGCGGTTAACTATGGCTACACCTTC. This codes for CASSHLQGAVNYGYTF.

This chain links TRBV20-1 with TRBJ1-5; D unclear. The V end was cut by 6 bases, the J end by 0 bases, with 21 bases between. The CDR3 is 17 residues long. Germline V CDR1 and CDR2: DFQATT, SNEGSKA (reference sequence). Here the CDR3 reads CSARLSGGEYSNQPQHF. CDR3 DNA: TGCAGTGCCCGCCTCTCCGGCGGTGAGTATAGCAATCAGCCCCAGCATTTT.

The chain combines TRBV5-4 with TRBJ1-6; D may be TRBD1 (5 bases). V shed 6 bases and J shed 6 bases, with 13 bases lying between them. Germline values: CDR1 SGHNT, CDR2 YYREEE (reference sequence). The CDR3 extends over 14 amino acids. The CDR3 sequence: CASTIDRSNSPLHF. CDR3 bases: TGTGCCAGCACCATAGACAGATCTAATTCACCCCTCCACTTT. Full variable domain (missing parts from reference TRBV5-4 and TRBJ1-6): ETGVTQSPTHLIKTRGQQVTLRCSSQSGHNTVSWYQQALGQGPQFIFQYYREEENGRGNFPPRFSGLQFPNYSSELNVNALELDDSALYLCASTIDRSNSPLHFGNGTRLTVT.

A note on this clonotype: It is likely a read error, because the conserved phenylalanine at the end of the CDR3 is missing. The chain has TRBV5-1 and TRBJ2-3; D is uncertain. There are 14 residues in the CDR3. Trimming removed 6 bases from V and 2 bases from J, with 13 bases in between. CDR1 is SGHRS, CDR2 YFSETQ, per germline. The CDR3 bases are TGCGCCAGCACCTCCGGCGGATTCACAGATACGCAGTATTCT. Its protein is CASTSGGFTDTQYS.

Comment on this clonotype: A read error may explain this, as a much larger clone is one base away. V usage is TRBV5-1 and J usage is TRBJ2-5; TRBD2 is a possible D gene (6 bases). CDR3 length equals 13 residues. In germline, CDR1 is SGHRS, CDR2 YFSETQ. Trimming stripped 10 bases from V and 5 bases from J, with 18 bases between. The CDR3 sequence: CAGTSNREETQYF. CDR3 DNA sequence: TGCGCCGGCACCTCCAACCGGGAGGAGACCCAGTACTTC.

This clonotype has a handful of counts. The V and J genes are TRBV10-3 and TRBJ2-6; D tentatively reads TRBD1 or TRBD2 (6 bases each). Between the trimmed V and J ends, which lost 5 bases and 0 bases, there was a span of 11 bases. The length of the CDR3 is 16 residues. CDR1 ENHRY and CDR2 SYGVKD come from the germline V gene. The DNA of the CDR3 is TGTGCCATCAGTCGGGGGCCTCGCTCTGGGGCCAACGTCCTGACTTTC. Its protein is CAISRGPRSGANVLTF.

This clonotype has ten or more counts. V and J are TRBV6-2 or TRBV6-3 and TRBJ2-2, with 9 bases that match TRBD2. CDR1 and CDR2 (germline): MNHEY, SVGEGT. Trimming cost V 6 bases and J 2 bases; bases outside gene matches: 7. The CDR3 runs to 16 residues. The CDR3 sequence: CASRPLAGLNTGELFF. CDR3 bases: TGTGCCAGCAGACCCCTAGCGGGGCTAAACACCGGGGAGCTGTTTTTT.